Below, 6 T cell receptor beta chains from the same sample are listed, as sequenced in a study. TCRdb itself ran the RT-PCR reads through MiXCR, one entry per CDR3 protein. The sample contains approximately 720,000 distinct CDR3 sequences, 12% to 15% of which appear only once. Sample: memory CD4+ T cells from blood. The receptors here all came from a female donor in good health, serving as a healthy control.

This clonotype was detected many times. The chain couples TRBV9 to TRBJ1-2; D unclear. The length of the CDR3 is 14 residues. V dropped 4 bases and J dropped 5 bases, with 15 bases sitting between them. CDR1 is SGDLS, CDR2 YYNGEE, per germline. This CDR3 reads CASSPGTEEYGYTF. In nucleotides, the CDR3 is TGTGCCAGCAGCCCCGGAACAGAGGAATATGGCTACACCTTC.

The V gene is TRBV6-2 or TRBV6-3, the J gene TRBJ1-1; TRBD1 might be the D (6 bases). Per the germline V gene, CDR1 is MNHEY and CDR2 is SVGEGT. This CDR3 has 15 residues. V gave up 4 bases and J gave up 5 bases, with 17 bases separating them. The CDR3 protein is CASSSRTVYGTEAFF. The CDR3 region has the DNA TGTGCCAGCAGTTCCCGGACAGTGTACGGGACTGAAGCTTTCTTT.

The rearrangement joins TRBV7-9 to TRBJ2-7, with D tentatively TRBD1 (6 bases). V lost 5 bases and J lost 3, with 20 bases in between. Germline assignment: CDR1 SEHNR and CDR2 FQNEAQ (reference sequence). The CDR3 is made up of 16 amino acids. This CDR3 reads CASSLPLSGAGYEQYF. Written as DNA, the CDR3 is TGTGCCAGCAGCCTACCGCTCTCAGGGGCTGGCTACGAGCAGTACTTC.

Ten or more counts support this clonotype. V gene TRBV12-3 or TRBV12-4 combines with J gene TRBJ2-3; D unresolved. The CDR3 spans 15 residues. The V gene lost 3 bases and the J gene lost 2 bases, with 12 bases spanning the gap. CDR3: CASSFQLGTTDTQYF. The CDR3 DNA is TGTGCCAGCAGTTTTCAACTGGGAACCACAGATACGCAGTATTTT.

This clonotype was counted many times. The rearrangement joins TRBV20-1 to TRBJ2-7; TRBD2 matches 12 bases. V lost 6 bases, J lost 1 base, and 7 bases stayed unmatched. This CDR3 is 15 amino acids long. Germline CDR1 reads DFQATT; CDR2 reads SNEGSKA (reference sequence). The CDR3 reads CSALLGTSGSYEQYF. DNA of the CDR3: TGCAGTGCCCTCCTCGGGACTAGCGGGTCCTACGAGCAGTACTTC.

This clonotype was counted between two and nine times. The CDR3 sequence is CSVFRANYGYTF. The CDR3 DNA reads as TGCAGTGTTTTCAGGGCAAACTATGGCTACACCTTC. The chain joins TRBV20-1 to TRBJ1-2; a weak D match, TRBD1 (5 bases). The length of the CDR3 is 12 residues. Trimming left V 7 bases short and J 2 bases short, with 11 bases between. Germline CDR1 and CDR2: DFQATT and SNEGSKA (reference sequence).